Listed here are 25 T cell receptor beta chains from one sample, sequenced in a study of OX40 agonist ivuxolimab in advanced cancers. Generated by immunoSEQ multiplex PCR, the TCRdb table keeps only in-frame clones and is missing some. The data show under 70,000 clones, 80% to 90% seen once. Sequences were derived from CD4+ or CD8+ T cells sorted from blood, sampled in a trial of the OX40 agonist ivuxolimab. The receptors derive from an adult with an advanced solid tumor such as melanoma, head and neck, liver or kidney cancer.

J is TRBJ1-2 and V is TRBV7-8, with unresolved D. CDR1 SGHVS and CDR2 FQNEAQ come from the germline V gene. The CDR3 is 14 residues long. The V gene lost 3 bases and the J gene lost 3 bases, with 11 bases spanning the gap. The CDR3 nucleotides are TGTGCCAGCAGCTTGATAGGACGTGACTATGGCTACACCTTC. Translating it yields CASSLIGRDYGYTF.

The chain recombines TRBV6-4 with TRBJ1-1, with D possibly matching TRBD1 (5 bases). CDR3 length: 14 residues. The V end was cut by 7 bases, the J end by 0 bases, with 12 bases between. In germline, CDR1 is MRHNA, CDR2 SNTAGT. This chain's CDR3 is CASNARGLNTEAFF. The DNA of the CDR3 is TGTGCCAGCAATGCTCGGGGCCTGAACACTGAAGCTTTCTTT.

V and J are TRBV7-2 and TRBJ2-5; D remains ambiguous. The V gene's germline CDR1 is SGHTA and CDR2 FQGNSA. The V end was cut by 3 bases, the J end by 7 bases, with 15 bases between. This CDR3 is 14 amino acids long. CDR3 region: CASSFTLTRVTQYF. CDR3 sequence (DNA): TGTGCCAGCAGCTTTACCCTGACTCGGGTGACCCAGTACTTC.

This clone was detected only once. The chain links TRBV18 to TRBJ2-1; 7 bases map to TRBD1. The trim removed 3 bases at V and 0 bases at J, leaving 2 bases unmatched. This CDR3 region has 15 residues. Germline loops: CDR1 KGHSH, CDR2 LQKENI. The CDR3, as DNA: TGTGCCAGCTCACCCGCAGGGGGCTCCTACAATGAGCAGTTCTTC. It yields the protein CASSPAGGSYNEQFF.

The gene calls are TRBV11-3 and TRBJ2-7, with a weak D call TRBD1 (5 bases). V was trimmed by 9 bases and J by 2 bases, leaving 14 bases between them. Germline V gene data show CDR1 as SGHNT and CDR2 as YENEEA. The CDR3 length is 13 residues. The CDR3, as DNA: TGTGCCAGACACAGGACGATGACCTACGAGCAGTACTTC. Its translation is CARHRTMTYEQYF.

The chain has TRBV6-1 and TRBJ2-5; 11 bases are shared with TRBD2. The J segment lost 5 bases and the V segment lost 7 bases, leaving 9 bases of the junction unmatched. This CDR3 is built from 15 residues. The germline CDR1 and CDR2 sequences are MNHNS and SASEGT. The DNA of the CDR3 is TGTGCCAGCAAGACTAGCGGGGAGGACTATGAGACCCAGTACTTC. Translation gives CASKTSGEDYETQYF.

This sequence joins TRBV19 and TRBJ2-1; 9 bases are a match to TRBD1. Germline CDR1 LNHDA, CDR2 SQIVND (reference sequence). The CDR3 loop spans 17 amino acids. Losses at the gene ends were 1 base for V and 7 bases for J; bases not matched to a gene: 11. The CDR3 region is CASSIGHRDRVVNEQFF. The CDR3 DNA reads TGTGCCAGTAGTATAGGCCACCGGGACAGGGTCGTTAATGAGCAGTTCTTC. Together with reference TRBV19 and TRBJ2-1, the CDR3 gives the full variable domain: DGGITQSPKYLFRKEGQNVTLSCEQNLNHDAMYWYRQDPGQGLRLIYYSQIVNDFQKGDIAEGYSVSREKKESFPLTVTSAQKNPTAFYLCASSIGHRDRVVNEQFFGPGTRLTVL.

This clone has a handful of counts. The chain has TRBV2 and TRBJ1-1; D remains ambiguous. The V gene lost 11 bases and the J gene lost 6 bases, with 13 bases spanning the gap. This CDR3 region has 11 residues. Germline-derived CDR1 and CDR2 are SNHLY and FYNNEI. The DNA of the CDR3 is TGTGCCGGACGCTCCGGGGCTGAAGCTTTCTTT. Translation gives CAGRSGAEAFF.

This clone appeared a few times. This chain uses TRBV7-9 with TRBJ2-6, with TRBD1 matching over 8 bases. Germline assignment: CDR1 SEHNR and CDR2 FQNEAQ (reference sequence). This CDR3 is built from 16 residues. V shed 4 bases and J 3 bases; nucleotides not matched to a gene: 5. The CDR3 DNA is TGTGCCAGCAGCTCCGGACAGGGCGGTGGGGCCAACGTCCTGACTTTC. Translation: CASSSGQGGGANVLTF.

The V gene is TRBV7-2, the J gene TRBJ1-1; D is uncertain. The CDR3 has 14 residues. The germline CDR1 and CDR2 sequences are SGHTA and FQGNSA. The V and J ends lost 2 bases and 1 base respectively, with 8 bases between them. Written as DNA, the CDR3 is TGTGCCAGCAGCTTAAAACAGTCGAACACTGAAGCTTTCTTT. Its protein product is CASSLKQSNTEAFF.

The chain links TRBV28 to TRBJ1-3; D is perhaps TRBD1 (6 bases). V was cut by 5 bases and J by 4 bases, with 12 bases left in between. Germline CDR1 MDHEN, CDR2 SYDVKM. The CDR3 is 14 residues long. The CDR3 sequence: CASSRPRGGNTIYF. Here the CDR3 DNA reads TGTGCCAGCAGTCGGCCGAGGGGGGGAAACACCATATATTTT. Filled out from reference TRBV28 and TRBJ1-3, the complete variable domain reads DVKVTQSSRYLVKRTGEKVFLECVQDMDHENMFWYRQDPGLGLRLIYFSYDVKMKEKGDIPEGYSVSREKKERFSLILESASTNQTSMYLCASSRPRGGNTIYFGEGSWLTVV.

The V gene is TRBV5-1, the J gene TRBJ1-2, with unresolved D. CDR1 is SGHRS, CDR2 YFSETQ, per germline. Trimming left V 2 bases short and J 3 bases short, with 17 bases between. The CDR3 sequence is 16 residues long. The DNA of the CDR3 is TGCGCCAGCAGCTTATCCGGCGCTACTAGGGACTATGGCTACACCTTC. Its translation: CASSLSGATRDYGYTF.

The rearrangement links TRBV27 to TRBJ1-4; D is undetermined. V was trimmed by 2 bases and J by 4 bases, leaving 8 bases between them. Germline lookup yields CDR1 MNHEY and CDR2 SMNVEV (reference sequence). The CDR3 is 14 amino acids. This CDR3 reads CASSLAPDNEKLFF. The CDR3 DNA reads as TGTGCCAGCAGTTTAGCGCCAGATAATGAAAAACTGTTTTTT.

V gene TRBV28 combines with J gene TRBJ2-7; 7 nucleotides match TRBD1. CDR3 length equals 13 residues. The germline gives CDR1 MDHEN, CDR2 SYDVKM. V lost 8 bases to trimming and J lost 3 bases; unmatched junction nucleotides: 7. The CDR3 reads CASGDSRLYEQYF. In DNA, the CDR3 is TGTGCCAGCGGGGACAGTAGACTCTACGAGCAGTACTTC.

The chain links TRBV10-1 to TRBJ2-2; D unresolved. CDR1 is WNHNN, CDR2 SYGVQD, per germline (reference sequence). Trimming stripped 6 bases from V and 5 bases from J, with 10 bases between. This CDR3 region has 13 residues. This chain's CDR3 is CASSFTLTGELFF. For the CDR3, the DNA is TGCGCCAGCAGCTTCACACTGACCGGGGAGCTGTTTTTT.

The chain carries TRBV15 and TRBJ1-6; D might be TRBD1 (6 bases). Germline values: CDR1 LNHNV, CDR2 YYDKDF (reference sequence). The CDR3 loop spans 15 amino acids. The V gene lost 4 bases and the J gene lost 9 bases, with 16 bases spanning the gap. CDR3 sequence reads: CATSILTGIGSPLHF. The CDR3 DNA follows: TGTGCCACCAGCATATTGACAGGAATAGGTTCACCCCTCCACTTT.

This chain connects TRBV7-9 to TRBJ2-1; no clear D. V gave up 0 bases and J gave up 1 base, with 13 bases separating them. Germline loops: CDR1 SEHNR, CDR2 FQNEAQ (reference sequence). This CDR3 has 17 amino acids. CDR3 nucleotides: TGTGCCAGCAGCTTAGCGGCAGTCACAAATTCCTACAATGAGCAGTTCTTC. Protein: CASSLAAVTNSYNEQFF.

V usage is TRBV19 and J usage is TRBJ1-3; D call uncertain. Trimming left V 4 bases short and J 0 bases short, with 7 bases between. This CDR3 has 14 amino acids. The germline V gene has CDR1 LNHDA and CDR2 SQIVND (reference sequence). The CDR3 here is CASSTQTSGNTIYF. CDR3 nucleotide sequence: TGTGCCAGTAGTACGCAGACCTCTGGAAACACCATATATTTT.

The chain employs TRBV5-1 and TRBJ2-3; 10 nucleotides line up with TRBD2. J was trimmed by 5 bases and V by 2 bases; bases with no gene match: 5. Germline V gene lookup returns CDR1 SGHRS and CDR2 YFSETQ. This CDR3 comprises 15 residues. The CDR3: CASSLSGTSEDTQYF. CDR3 nucleotide sequence: TGCGCCAGCAGCTTATCCGGGACTAGCGAAGATACGCAGTATTTT.

The chain uses TRBV7-2 and TRBJ2-7; 9 bases are a match to TRBD2. Germline loops: CDR1 SGHTA, CDR2 FQGNSA. CDR3 length: 15 amino acids. V lost 2 bases to trimming and J lost 5 bases; unmatched junction nucleotides: 7. This CDR3 reads CASSLRSGRSHEQYF. CDR3 bases: TGTGCCAGCAGCTTAAGGAGCGGGAGGTCTCACGAGCAGTACTTC.

The chain combines TRBV5-1 with TRBJ2-7; no clear D gene. This CDR3 has 11 amino acids. Trimming cost V 5 bases and J 5 bases, with 8 bases left between them. Germline V gene lookup returns CDR1 SGHRS and CDR2 YFSETQ. CDR3 DNA sequence: TGCGCCAGCAGGGTAGGGCACGAGCAGTACTTC. Translated: CASRVGHEQYF.

V gene TRBV28 combines with J gene TRBJ2-2; 10 positions match TRBD1. CDR1 and CDR2 (germline): MDHEN, SYDVKM. This CDR3 has 19 amino acids. The trim removed 5 bases at V and 4 bases at J, leaving 16 bases unmatched. Here the CDR3 reads CASSHTDLGTGVATGELFF. For the CDR3, the DNA is TGTGCCAGCAGTCATACCGATCTAGGGACAGGGGTTGCCACCGGGGAGCTGTTTTTT. Full variable domain (missing parts from reference TRBV28 and TRBJ2-2): DVKVTQSSRYLVKRTGEKVFLECVQDMDHENMFWYRQDPGLGLRLIYFSYDVKMKEKGDIPEGYSVSREKKERFSLILESASTNQTSMYLCASSHTDLGTGVATGELFFGEGSRLTVL.

The rearrangement links TRBV28 to TRBJ1-5; D may be TRBD1 (6 bases). The CDR3 is made up of 17 amino acids. In germline, CDR1 is MDHEN, CDR2 SYDVKM. The V gene lost 4 bases and the J gene lost 2 bases, with 18 bases spanning the gap. CDR3 region: CASSSLPQGFGNQPQHF. DNA of the CDR3: TGTGCCAGCAGTTCTCTCCCACAGGGCTTTGGCAATCAGCCCCAGCATTTT.

This chain connects TRBV19 to TRBJ2-7, with 7 bases that match TRBD2. Per germline, CDR1 LNHDA and CDR2 SQIVND (reference sequence). Losses at the gene ends were 3 bases for V and 2 bases for J; bases not matched to a gene: 7. The CDR3 consists of 15 residues. The CDR3, as DNA: TGTGCCAGTAGTATCCGGCACGGGGGGACCTACGAGCAGTACTTC. It codes for CASSIRHGGTYEQYF.

About this clone: Other DNA sequences in the sample encode the same CDR3. The V and J genes are TRBV5-1 and TRBJ2-7; D gene ambiguous. This CDR3 region has 13 residues. Germline CDR1 and CDR2: SGHRS and YFSETQ. V was pared by 1 base and J by 1 base, with 6 bases between. CDR3 loop: CASSLPYSYEQYF. The CDR3 DNA is TGCGCCAGCAGCTTGCCGTATTCCTACGAGCAGTACTTC.